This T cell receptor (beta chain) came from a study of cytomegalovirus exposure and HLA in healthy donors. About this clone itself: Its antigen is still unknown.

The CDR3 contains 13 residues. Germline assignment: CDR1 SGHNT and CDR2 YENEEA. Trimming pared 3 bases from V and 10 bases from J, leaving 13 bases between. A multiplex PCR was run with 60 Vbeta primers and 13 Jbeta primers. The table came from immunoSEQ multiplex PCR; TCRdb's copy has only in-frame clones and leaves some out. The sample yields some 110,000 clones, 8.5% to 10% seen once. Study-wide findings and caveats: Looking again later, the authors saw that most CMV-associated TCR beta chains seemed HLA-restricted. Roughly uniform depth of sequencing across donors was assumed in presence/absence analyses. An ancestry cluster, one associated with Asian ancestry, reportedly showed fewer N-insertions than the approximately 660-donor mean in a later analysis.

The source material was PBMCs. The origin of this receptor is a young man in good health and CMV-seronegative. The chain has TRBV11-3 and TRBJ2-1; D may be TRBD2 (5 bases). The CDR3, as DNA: TGTGCCAGCAGCTTTCTTGCGGGCCGGGAGCAGTTCTTC. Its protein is CASSFLAGREQFF.